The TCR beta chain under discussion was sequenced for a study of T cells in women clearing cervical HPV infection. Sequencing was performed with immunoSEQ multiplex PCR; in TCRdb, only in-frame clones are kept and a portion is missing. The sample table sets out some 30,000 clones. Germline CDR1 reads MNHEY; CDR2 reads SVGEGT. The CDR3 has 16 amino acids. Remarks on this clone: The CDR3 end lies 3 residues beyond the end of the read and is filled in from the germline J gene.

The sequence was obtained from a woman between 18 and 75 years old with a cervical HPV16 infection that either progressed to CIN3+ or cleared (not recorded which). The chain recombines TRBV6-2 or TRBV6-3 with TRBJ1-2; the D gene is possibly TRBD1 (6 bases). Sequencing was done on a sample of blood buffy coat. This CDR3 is CASSFIAGGEGETYTF. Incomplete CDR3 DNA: TGTGCCAGCAGTTTCATAGCGGGGGGCGAGGGAGAGACC.